The 29 T cell receptor beta chains listed next were all sequenced from one sample in a study of naive and memory T cell subsets. The beta constant-region primer was an equimolar mix of two oligonucleotides covering TRBC1 and TRBC2. Ligated cDNA was amplified by four rounds of PCR with nested alpha and beta constant-region primers and SP2. Using its own MiXCR run on the UMI-ligation and nested PCR reads, TCRdb lists one record per CDR3 protein. The sample includes over 65,000 distinct CDR3 sequences, 9% to 9.5% of them seen just once. Sequencing was carried out using naive CD8+ T cells from blood. The receptors here all came from a human donor in good health.

This clonotype came up a few times. The chain has TRBV20-1 and TRBJ2-7; TRBD1 matches 9 bases. Germline V gives CDR1 DFQATT, CDR2 SNEGSKA (reference sequence). V dropped 4 bases and J dropped 5; count of bases not matched to a gene: 6. The CDR3 spans 13 residues. CDR3 sequence reads: CSAKGQGTHEQYF. The CDR3 nucleotides are TGCAGTGCTAAAGGACAGGGGACACACGAGCAGTACTTC.

This clonotype was detected only a few times. The chain combines TRBV4-1 with TRBJ2-3; 10 bases agree with TRBD1. CDR3 length equals 18 residues. Losses at the gene ends were 4 bases for V and 0 bases for J; bases not matched to a gene: 10. Germline-derived CDR1 and CDR2 are MGHRA and YSYEKL. DNA of the CDR3: TGCGCCAGCAGCCGTGGTACGACGGGACAGGGGAGCACAGATACGCAGTATTTT. Translated: CASSRGTTGQGSTDTQYF.

This clonotype occurred a few times. V is TRBV9 and J is TRBJ2-2; D gene unclear. In germline, CDR1 is SGDLS, CDR2 YYNGEE. This CDR3 is built from 10 residues. Trimming shortened V by 3 bases and J by 9 bases, and 3 bases separated the two germline ends. In DNA, the CDR3 is TGTGCCAGCAGCGGCCGGGAGCTGTTTTTT. Protein product: CASSGRELFF.

There are a few counts of this clonotype. V is TRBV13 and J is TRBJ2-1, with 7 bases aligning to TRBD1. V was clipped by 4 bases and J by 7 bases; unmatched bases: 7. Germline CDR1 PRHDT, CDR2 FYEKMQ (reference sequence). This CDR3 is built from 14 residues. CDR3 residues: CASSSRQGGNEQFF. The CDR3 region has the DNA TGTGCCAGCAGCTCTAGACAGGGTGGTAATGAGCAGTTCTTC.

This clonotype was observed a few times. The chain recombines TRBV12-3 or TRBV12-4 with TRBJ2-7, with unresolved D. V dropped 6 bases and J dropped 2 bases, with 14 bases sitting between them. This CDR3 contains 14 residues. The CDR3, as DNA: TGTGCCAGCAGCCAAACAGAGACCACCTACGAGCAGTACTTC. Amino acids: CASSQTETTYEQYF.

The chain recombines TRBV12-5 with TRBJ2-1; TRBD1 matches 10 bases. Trimming cost V 1 base and J 5 bases; bases outside gene matches: 5. Germline V lookup: CDR1 LGHNT, CDR2 FRNRAP. This CDR3 spans 16 amino acids. The CDR3 bases are TGTGCTAGTGGTTTGGGGCCCGGGACAGGGGACAATGAGCAGTTCTTC. Translating it yields CASGLGPGTGDNEQFF.

Only a few counts were recorded for this clonotype. This chain links TRBV27 with TRBJ2-3; 7 bases are shared with TRBD1. Trimming at V came to 7 bases and at J to 6 bases, leaving 10 bases not matched to a gene. Germline V gene sequence: CDR1 MNHEY, CDR2 SMNVEV (reference sequence). CDR3 length: 14 residues. The CDR3 here is CASKDKGARDTQYF. The CDR3 DNA follows: TGTGCCAGCAAGGATAAGGGGGCTCGGGATACGCAGTATTTT.

This sequence joins TRBV19 and TRBJ1-6, with 7 nucleotides matching TRBD1. The junction had 6 bases not matched to a gene; V was cut back by 9 bases and J by 13 bases. Germline values: CDR1 LNHDA, CDR2 SQIVND (reference sequence). CDR3 length: 11 residues. CDR3 loop: CASGTEHPLHF. The CDR3, as DNA: TGTGCCAGCGGGACAGAGCATCCCCTCCACTTT.

V usage is TRBV12-3 or TRBV12-4 and J usage is TRBJ2-3; D is unclear. Trimming pared 4 bases from V and 8 bases from J, leaving 10 bases between. The CDR3 is 12 amino acids. The CDR3 DNA is TGTGCCAGCAGTTCTACATTAGGTACGCAGTATTTT. Its translation is CASSSTLGTQYF.

This clonotype was observed at least ten times. The chain employs TRBV5-6 and TRBJ2-7; perhaps TRBD1 as D (5 bases). Per germline, CDR1 SGHDT and CDR2 YYEEEE. V was clipped by 6 bases and J by 2 bases, with 15 bases between them. This CDR3 comprises 14 residues. The CDR3 sequence: CASTPLGVTYEQYF. In nucleotides, the CDR3 is TGTGCCAGCACCCCCCTAGGGGTAACCTACGAGCAGTACTTC.

This clonotype was seen ten or more times. The chain uses TRBV12-3 or TRBV12-4 and TRBJ1-1, with 7 bases matching TRBD1. V shed 6 bases, J shed 0 bases, and the junction held 7 bases outside the gene matches. The CDR3 is 15 amino acids. Written as DNA, the CDR3 is TGTGCCAGCAGGGAGGGACAGAGCATGAACACTGAAGCTTTCTTT. It specifies CASREGQSMNTEAFF.

About this clonotype: A read error may account for a junction end that differs from germline. DNA for the CDR3: TGCGCCAGCAGCCAATTTACGGGAGGCTACGAGCAGAACTTC. Amino acid sequence: CASSQFTGGYEQNF. The V call is TRBV4-1, the J call TRBJ2-7, with 7 positions matching TRBD2. The CDR3 contains 14 residues. Germline CDR1 reads MGHRA; CDR2 reads YSYEKL.

There are many counts of this clonotype. The chain carries TRBV15 and TRBJ1-1; a weak D match, TRBD1 (6 bases). CDR1 and CDR2 (germline): LNHNV, YYDKDF (reference sequence). The CDR3 spans 14 residues. V was trimmed by 6 bases and J by 3 bases, leaving 14 bases between them. CDR3 protein: CATRPWSGDTEAFF. The CDR3 bases are TGTGCCACCAGACCCTGGTCAGGGGACACTGAAGCTTTCTTT.

V and J are TRBV24-1 and TRBJ2-1; TRBD2 is a possible D gene (6 bases). CDR1 is KGHDR and CDR2 is SFDVKD in the germline V gene. The CDR3 contains 11 residues. Trimming removed 9 bases from V and 5 bases from J, with 7 bases in between. CDR3 sequence: CATRRDNEQFF. The CDR3 bases are TGTGCCACCCGGAGGGACAATGAGCAGTTCTTC.

This clonotype has a handful of counts. The V and J genes are TRBV5-1 and TRBJ2-7; 11 positions agree with TRBD1. The length of the CDR3 is 15 residues. The germline V gene has CDR1 SGHRS and CDR2 YFSETQ. V dropped 5 bases and J dropped 1; count of bases not matched to a gene: 5. This CDR3 is CASRIGQGASYEQYF. The CDR3 DNA reads TGCGCCAGCAGGATCGGACAGGGGGCATCCTACGAGCAGTACTTC.

This clonotype was seen repeatedly, ten times or more. This rearrangement joins TRBV29-1 to TRBJ2-7, with TRBD2 identical over 7 bases. V trimming: 1 base; J trimming: 1 base; junction bases outside the gene matches: 10. The CDR3 length is 16 residues. The germline V gene has CDR1 SQVTM and CDR2 ANQGSEA. The CDR3 here is CSVEVYGWRESYEQYF. CDR3 bases: TGCAGCGTTGAAGTCTACGGCTGGCGGGAGTCCTACGAGCAGTACTTC.

This clonotype was seen at least ten times. The chain carries TRBV29-1 and TRBJ2-7; TRBD1 matches at 7 bases. V shed 7 bases and J 3 bases; nucleotides not matched to a gene: 12. The CDR3 covers 14 residues. CDR1 is SQVTM and CDR2 is ANQGSEA in the germline V gene. The CDR3 region is CSACTGEDLYEQYF. For the CDR3, the DNA is TGCAGCGCTTGTACAGGGGAAGATCTCTACGAGCAGTACTTC.

This clonotype was observed at least ten times. The chain joins TRBV4-1 to TRBJ2-7, with 9 bases identical to TRBD1. CDR3 size: 15 residues. CDR1 and CDR2 from the germline V gene are MGHRA and YSYEKL. V lost 3 bases and J lost 2; bases outside the gene matches: 5. CDR3 sequence reads: CASSQTRDRAYEQYF. The CDR3 coding sequence is TGCGCCAGCAGCCAGACCCGGGACAGGGCCTACGAGCAGTACTTC.

This clonotype occurred many times. The V gene is TRBV19, the J gene TRBJ1-1; D gene ambiguous. V shed 7 bases and J shed 5 bases, with 11 bases lying between them. This CDR3 region has 12 residues. Germline-derived CDR1 and CDR2 are LNHDA and SQIVND (reference sequence). The CDR3 DNA is TGTGCCAGTAAAGATGGAGGTACTGAAGCTTTCTTT. It is translated as CASKDGGTEAFF. The variable domain in full, completed from reference TRBV19 and TRBJ1-1, reads DGGITQSPKYLFRKEGQNVTLSCEQNLNHDAMYWYRQDPGQGLRLIYYSQIVNDFQKGDIAEGYSVSREKKESFPLTVTSAQKNPTAFYLCASKDGGTEAFFGQGTRLTVV.

This clonotype was observed many times. V usage is TRBV6-6 and J usage is TRBJ1-4, with D unclear. The germline gives CDR1 MNHNY, CDR2 SVGAGI (reference sequence). CDR3 length equals 16 residues. V gave up 5 bases and J gave up 8 bases, with 21 bases separating them. The CDR3, as DNA: TGTGCCAGCAGTACCGTACCGACGAGCCCGAAGGAAAAACTGTTTTTT. This gives the protein CASSTVPTSPKEKLFF.

This clonotype was observed a few times. The chain links TRBV2 to TRBJ1-5, with TRBD1 as a possible D gene (5 bases). The ends were cut back, 1 base at V and 5 bases at J, with 9 bases in the middle. This CDR3 comprises 14 residues. CDR1 is SNHLY and CDR2 is FYNNEI in the germline V gene. Here the CDR3 DNA reads TGTGCCAGCAGTGAAGAGGGGAGCTATCAGCCCCAGCATTTT. It specifies CASSEEGSYQPQHF.

This clonotype was detected many times. The chain joins TRBV5-1 to TRBJ2-4; D not resolved. Germline lookup yields CDR1 SGHRS and CDR2 YFSETQ. The CDR3 covers 14 residues. The ends were cut back, 0 bases at V and 3 bases at J, with 7 bases in the middle. The CDR3: CASSLGFDKNIQYF. The CDR3 DNA follows: TGCGCCAGCAGCTTGGGGTTTGACAAAAACATTCAGTACTTC.

For this clonotype: Sequence at one end of the junction differs from germline and may be a read error. The CDR3 here is CANSLRGQGADQETQYF. DNA for the CDR3: TGTGCCAACAGCCTCCGGGGACAGGGGGCGGATCAAGAGACCCAGTACTTC. V is TRBV7-9 and J is TRBJ2-5; 12 bases line up with TRBD1. Germline V lookup: CDR1 SEHNR, CDR2 FQNEAQ (reference sequence). The CDR3 is 17 amino acids.

This clonotype was counted only a few times. This chain joins TRBV12-3 or TRBV12-4 and TRBJ2-1, with TRBD2 matching over 13 bases. V dropped 5 bases and J dropped 4; count of bases not matched to a gene: 17. The CDR3 extends over 20 amino acids. The CDR3 spells CASSPITGTSGTQQYNEQFF. The CDR3 DNA reads TGTGCCAGCAGTCCTATTACAGGGACTAGCGGGACCCAACAATACAATGAGCAGTTCTTC.

In this sample, this clonotype turned up a few times. V gene TRBV12-3 or TRBV12-4 combines with J gene TRBJ2-7, with D hard to call. V lost 5 bases, J lost 5 bases, and 13 bases lay in between. This CDR3 region has 13 residues. In nucleotides, the CDR3 is TGTGCCAGCAGTCTGAGAAGCGATGACGAGCAGTACTTC. It translates to CASSLRSDDEQYF.

This clonotype was observed a handful of times. This chain uses TRBV27 with TRBJ1-1; the D is unclear. V dropped 2 bases and J dropped 3 bases, with 7 bases sitting between them. The CDR3 covers 13 residues. CDR1 and CDR2 from the germline V gene are MNHEY and SMNVEV (reference sequence). The CDR3 here is CASSLAWDTEAFF. In DNA, the CDR3 is TGTGCCAGCAGTTTAGCGTGGGACACTGAAGCTTTCTTT.

Only one count was recorded for this clonotype. This clone may be a read error of a much larger clone one base away. This rearrangement joins TRBV10-3 to TRBJ2-7, with 10 bases matching TRBD1. This CDR3 is built from 15 residues. From germline, CDR1 is ENHRY and CDR2 SYGVKD. V dropped 2 bases and J dropped 7; count of bases not matched to a gene: 8. CDR3 in amino acids: CAISEPRQGAQEQYF. CDR3 coding DNA: TGTGCCATCAGTGAGCCCCGACAGGGGGCACAGGAGCAGTACTTC.

This clonotype has a count of ten or more. This chain connects TRBV12-3 or TRBV12-4 to TRBJ2-5; 7 bases are a match to TRBD2. V lost 2 bases, J lost 7 bases, and 19 bases stayed unmatched. CDR3 size: 18 residues. DNA of the CDR3: TGTGCCAGCAGTTTATCTAGCGGCCCTATAAGGAGAGACGTGACCCAGTACTTC. Translated: CASSLSSGPIRRDVTQYF.

This clonotype showed up many times. The genes are TRBV20-1 and TRBJ1-6; D gene uncertain. CDR3 length: 15 residues. Trimming pared 3 bases from V and 0 bases from J, leaving 9 bases between. Germline CDR1 is DFQATT and CDR2 is SNEGSKA (reference sequence). CDR3 DNA: TGCAGTGCTAGTCTGGCAACCTCCTATAATTCACCCCTCCACTTT. Protein product: CSASLATSYNSPLHF.